This TCR beta chain stems from a study of memory CD4+ T cells and cytomegalovirus serostatus. Whole-study context: This sample comes from healthy Belgian adults, eight or nine CMV seropositive, 24 seronegative.

A word on this clone: The junction and the germline gene differ at one end; a read error may be behind it.

Germline V gene lookup returns CDR1 SGHVS and CDR2 FQNEAQ. This CDR3 is 16 amino acids long. TCRdb's table, derived via immunoSEQ multiplex PCR, lists solely in-frame clones and lacks some. The profile shows tens of thousands of clones, 75% to 85% of them singletons. Single viable CD3+CD4+CD8-CD45RO+ cells were sorted as the memory CD4+ T cells. The clonotype comes from an adult in good health and CMV-seronegative. Sample: memory CD4+ T cells from blood. The gene calls are TRBV7-8 and TRBJ1-2; 8 bases agree with TRBD1. The CDR3 here is CASNLQPTGAKDGYTF. As DNA, the CDR3 is TGTGCCAGCAACTTACAACCGACAGGGGCGAAGGATGGCTACACCTTC. Combining the CDR3 with reference TRBV7-8 and TRBJ1-2 gives the whole variable domain GAGVSQSPRYKVAKRGQDVALRCDPISGHVSLFWYQQALGQGPEFLTYFQNEAQLDKSGLPSDRFFAERPEGSVSTLKIQRTQQEDSAVYLCASNLQPTGAKDGYTFGSGTRLTVV.